The clone carrying this TCR beta chain was counted a few times. The target antigen is unknown. Generated by immunoSEQ multiplex PCR, the TCRdb table keeps only in-frame clones and is missing some. The sample has under 200,000 clones; approximately 92% are singletons. These data come from a study of T cell responses to AZD1222 COVID-19 vaccine. Study findings and constraints: Donors were mostly white British, more females; clonal diversity possibly underestimated.

This TCR was recovered from an adult in good health. The sequencing here drew on peripheral blood, taken on day 0 of AZD1222 vaccination.

CDR3 amino acids: CASSANSRNQPQHF. The CDR3 DNA reads TGTGCCAGCAGTGCGAACTCCCGCAATCAGCCCCAGCATTTT. J is TRBJ1-5 and V is TRBV3-1 (or the pseudogene TRBV3-2); D is ambiguous. The CDR3 consists of 14 residues. V lost 6 bases and J 2 bases, leaving 11 bases between the germline ends. CDR1 and CDR2 from the germline V gene are LGHDT and YNNKEL (reference sequence).